This T cell receptor beta chain was retrieved from a study of blood T cell repertoires in COVID-19. Overall study context: Sample material is recorded as cDNA or gDNA derived from T cells, B-cell-depleted T cells, or PBMCs.

The CDR3 loop spans 15 amino acids. Trimming shortened V by 0 bases and J by 1 base, and 6 bases separated the two germline ends. The germline CDR1 and CDR2 sequences are MNHEY and SVGAGI. Authors' methods: Cell counts per sample came from amplifying reference gene primers. TCRdb keeps only in-frame clones here, not all; method: immunoSEQ multiplex PCR. Clone size and the V and J calls come from that table; the DNA yielded D and trimming. The sample comprises 150,000 to 200,000 clones, roughly four fifths of which are singletons, and about 6% rests with the top ten. The TCR originated in a woman aged 40 to 55 with acute or convalescent COVID-19. The sequencing sample was made of peripheral blood. This chain joins TRBV6-5 and TRBJ2-2, with D maybe TRBD2 (5 bases). CDR3 bases: TGTGCCAGCAGTTACTCGGGGAGGAACACCGGGGAGCTGTTTTTT. Translated, it gives CASSYSGRNTGELFF.